The sequence of this TCR beta chain was determined in a study of cytomegalovirus exposure and HLA in healthy donors. Across the whole study: An early data release held approximately 85 million unique TCRs from HLA-typed donors.

Study-wide points: In a later analysis, most CMV-associated TCR beta chains appeared HLA-restricted. The productive fraction for most TCR beta V segments was about 90% or about 30% in an earlier analysis.

A word on this clone: No antigen is known for it.

The PCR employed 60 Vbeta primers together with 13 Jbeta primers. The protocol was immunoSEQ multiplex PCR, while the TCRdb copy is restricted to in-frame clones and leaves out a portion. Counted here are 160,000 or so clones, about 71% occurring once; the ten biggest clones make up more than 2.5%. All donors participated as healthy donors of bone marrow. The sample comprised PBMCs. This receptor was identified in a woman in her twenties or thirties in good health and CMV-seronegative.

The DNA for the CDR3 is TGTGCCACCAGCAGAGGCACTCCATGGACAGGGCCCGAGCAGTACTTC. This sequence encodes CATSRGTPWTGPEQYF. The chain uses TRBV15 and TRBJ2-7, with 8 bases that match TRBD1. Germline CDR1 LNHNV, CDR2 YYDKDF (reference sequence). The CDR3 contains 16 residues. The V and J ends lost 1 base and 6 bases, in that order; junction bases with no gene match: 11.